This section outlines one TCR beta chain sequence together with its context. The antigen remains undetermined. TCRdb passed the 5' RACE reads through MiXCR, listing each CDR3 protein once. The data show under 40,000 distinct CDR3 sequences, with roughly 7.2% seen just once and 25% to 30% held by the top ten. This sample was included in a study of T-cell memory formation after mild COVID-19. About the study: Among the donors, TCR clusters were largely specific to each donor.

Points from the study as a whole: Confirmation was lacking for SARS-CoV-2 specificity of second-wave clones that peaked on day 37. CD4+ contracting clones were found mainly in CM and EM, and CD8+ ones in EMRA. Day 15 to 85 contractors were CD4/CD8 balanced; later expanders leaned CD4+.

This CDR3 has 14 residues. Trimming left V 4 bases short and J 1 base short, with 13 bases between. Per the germline V gene, CDR1 is GTSNPN and CDR2 is SVGIG (reference sequence). Input material: PBMCs or a T cell subset sorted from them (not recorded which). The TCR was taken from a man aged 18 to 29 who had mild COVID-19 (a few samples of this study predate the infection). Cell type and time point are not known. The genes are TRBV30 and TRBJ1-1, with D unclear. The CDR3 region is CAWNHFLWNTEAFF. CDR3 bases: TGTGCCTGGAATCACTTTTTATGGAACACTGAAGCTTTCTTT.